These T cell receptor beta chains were read from a single sample in a study of regulatory T cells in long-lasting Graves disease. One entry per CDR3 protein results from TCRdb running MiXCR on the multiplex PCR reads. In the table there are about 290,000 distinct CDR3 sequences, roughly 21% of which are singletons. The specimen was peripheral blood mononuclear cells (PBMCs), collected when the disease was refractory, from a patient treated with antithyroid drugs. These receptors all come from a female donor with Graves disease. Both conserved end residues are part of each CDR3. Each record gives: CDR3 length, J gene, clone size, V gene, D gene, CDR3 DNA, CDR3 protein. A D gene is named only where the DNA matches it firmly. Rows give clone size only sometimes, using once, few, many, or a class for an expanded clone.

>15|TRBJ2-2|few|TRBV6-1|TRBD1
TGTGCCAGCAGTACAGGGGCTGTCTTCACCGGGGAGCTGTTTTTT
CASSTGAVFTGELFF
>16|TRBJ2-7|few|TRBV7-8|NA
TGTGCCAGCAGCCCCTACCCTGGACCAGAAGGTTACGAGCAGTACTTC
CASSPYPGPEGYEQYF
>13|TRBJ2-2|many|TRBV10-3|NA
TGTGCCATCAGTGACGGTCCCACCGGGGAGCTGTTTTTT
CAISDGPTGELFF
>15|TRBJ2-2|few|TRBV3-1|NA
TGTGCCAGCAGCCAAGCGGGGTGGAACACCGGGGAGCTGTTTTTT
CASSQAGWNTGELFF
>13|TRBJ2-7|many|TRBV28|NA
TGTGCCAGCAGTTCCTTCAGGGGCTACGAGCAGTACTTC
CASSSFRGYEQYF
>15|TRBJ2-5|many|TRBV20-1|TRBD2
TGCAGTGCTGGTCTAGCGGGAGTAAGTCAAGAGACCCAGTACTTC
CSAGLAGVSQETQYF
>16|TRBJ2-7|few|TRBV19|TRBD1
TGTGCCAGTAGCCTCGCGGGGTCAGGGGGCAGATCCGAGCAGTACTTC
CASSLAGSGGRSEQYF
>15|TRBJ2-3|NA|TRBV27|TRBD2
TGTGCCAGCAGTTTACCTTCTGGCGGGAGAAATACGCAGTATTTT
CASSLPSGGRNTQYF
>17|TRBJ1-1|few|TRBV14|TRBD1
TGTGCCAGCAGCCAAGATACGACAGGGTGGGTCAACACTGAAGCTTTCTTT
CASSQDTTGWVNTEAFF
>13|TRBJ2-7|NA|TRBV6-1|NA
TGTGCCAGCAGCCCCAGAGGGGGTGACGAGCAGTACTTC
CASSPRGGDEQYF
>16|TRBJ2-6|NA|TRBV5-6|TRBD1
TGTGCCAGCAGCTCGGACAGGGATGCTGGGGCCAACGTCCTGACTTTC
CASSSDRDAGANVLTF
>15|TRBJ1-6|NA|TRBV30|TRBD1
TGTGCCTGGGGGCCGGGACAGGGGGATAATTCACCCCTCCACTTT
CAWGPGQGDNSPLHF
>15|TRBJ2-2|few|TRBV5-1|TRBD2
TGCGCCAGCAGCTTTTTTGCGGGAGGACCCGGGGAGCTGTTTTTT
CASSFFAGGPGELFF
>14|TRBJ1-2|NA|TRBV5-1|NA
TGCGCCAGCAGCTCCCAGGGAGTGTCCTATAGCTACACCTTC
CASSSQGVSYSYTF
>14|TRBJ2-7|few|TRBV7-2|TRBD1
TGTGCCAGCAGCCAATACAGGGGTGACTACGAGCAGTACTTC
CASSQYRGDYEQYF
>16|TRBJ1-2|few|TRBV19|NA
TGTGCCAGTAGTGGGCCGGACAGATATTATAACTATGGCTACACCTTC
CASSGPDRYYNYGYTF
>13|TRBJ1-2|NA|TRBV15|NA
TGTGCCACCAGCAGAGATGGAGCAAATGGCTACACCTTC
CATSRDGANGYTF
>14|TRBJ2-5|NA|TRBV6-1|TRBD2
TGTGCCAGCAGTGAAGTGCGGGGGAGAGAGACCCAGTACTTC
CASSEVRGRETQYF
>17|TRBJ2-1|NA|TRBV7-2|TRBD2
TGTGCCAGCAGTCCCAGCGGGATCCCTCCCACCGGCAATGAGCAGTTCTTC
CASSPSGIPPTGNEQFF
>18|TRBJ2-5|few|TRBV7-9|NA
TGTGCCAGCAGCTTACGGTTGGGGGATAAGACGTTCCAAGAGACCCAGTACTTC
CASSLRLGDKTFQETQYF
>14|TRBJ1-1|many|TRBV6-1|NA
TGTGCCAGCGCCGTTTCTCTCGGACAGCCTGAAGCTTTCTTT
CASAVSLGQPEAFF
>17|TRBJ2-2|many|TRBV11-2|TRBD2
TGTGCCAGCAGCCTCATTGCCCCCGGGACTAGCGGCTCCAGAATGTTTTTT
CASSLIAPGTSGSRMFF
>16|TRBJ2-5|many|TRBV19|TRBD1
TGTGCCAGCGCGGACAGGACAGGGGAGCGGAAAGAGACCCAGTACTTC
CASADRTGERKETQYF
>12|TRBJ2-5|many|TRBV27|NA
TGTGCCAGCGGTTACTCCGAAGAGACCCAGTACTTC
CASGYSEETQYF
>18|TRBJ2-2|NA|TRBV6-2/TRBV6-3|TRBD2
TGTGCCAGCAGTTTTCCTAGCGGGAACTTTTATAACACCGGGGAGCTGTTTTTT
CASSFPSGNFYNTGELFF
>17|TRBJ2-2|NA|TRBV4-1|TRBD2
TGCGCCAGCAGCCAGAACGAACTAGCGGGAGGGTCCGGGGAGCTGTTTTTT
CASSQNELAGGSGELFF
>16|TRBJ1-2|NA|TRBV18|TRBD1
TGTGCCAGCTCACCACCCTCGGACAGGGATGCTGGTGGCTACACCTTC
CASSPPSDRDAGGYTF
>14|TRBJ2-7|many|TRBV28|TRBD1
TGTGCCAGCACCCGGGACAGATACGCCTACGAGCAGTACTTC
CASTRDRYAYEQYF
>16|TRBJ1-5|NA|TRBV7-2|NA
TGTGCCAGCAGCTTATACGTGGGGGTTAGCAATCAGCCCCAGCATTTT
CASSLYVGVSNQPQHF
>13|TRBJ2-7|many|TRBV2|NA
TGTGCCAGCAGTGGTTTGTTGGCCTACGAGCAGTACTTC
CASSGLLAYEQYF
>13|TRBJ2-5|few|TRBV6-1|NA
TGTGCCACCAGGGCAGGGATCTTAGAGACCCAGTACTTC
CATRAGILETQYF
>15|TRBJ2-5|many|TRBV11-2|NA
TGTGCCAGCAGCTTAGTACAGGGAGATTACGAGACCCAGTACTTC
CASSLVQGDYETQYF
>14|TRBJ1-1|NA|TRBV20-1|NA
TGCAGTGCTAGAGCATCAAGCCCGGGAACTGAAGCTTTCTTT
CSARASSPGTEAFF
>18|TRBJ2-1|many|TRBV6-1|TRBD2
TGTGCCAGCAGTACTGGGACTAGCGGGAGGGCCCGTCCCCATGAGCAGTTCTTC
CASSTGTSGRARPHEQFF
>19|TRBJ2-7|many|TRBV6-5|TRBD2
TGTGCCAGCAGTTACCTTCAACAGGGGACTAGCGGGAGCGACTACGAGCAGTACTTC
CASSYLQQGTSGSDYEQYF
>14|TRBJ2-2|many|TRBV5-1|TRBD1
TGCGCCACATCCGGGACAGGAAACACCGGGGAGCTGTTTTTT
CATSGTGNTGELFF
>14|TRBJ1-2|NA|TRBV30|TRBD1
TGTGCCTGCACACAGGGGGTTGCTAACTATGGCTACACCTTC
CACTQGVANYGYTF
>13|TRBJ2-5|NA|TRBV7-9|TRBD2
TGTGCCAGCAGAGGGGACTATCAAGAGACCCAGTACTTC
CASRGDYQETQYF
>13|TRBJ2-3|NA|TRBV12-3/TRBV12-4|NA
TGTGCCAGCAGTCGGGATCGCACAGATACGCAGTATTTT
CASSRDRTDTQYF
>15|TRBJ2-5|many|TRBV28|TRBD2
TGTGCCAGCAGTCCGGCCCTAGCGGGAGAAGAGACCCAGTACTTC
CASSPALAGEETQYF
>16|TRBJ2-2|few|TRBV3-1|TRBD2
TGTGCCAGCAGCCCCAGCGAGCGGGGTCACACCGGGGAGCTGTTTTTT
CASSPSERGHTGELFF
>15|TRBJ2-7|many|TRBV30|TRBD2
TGTGCCTGGATGAGGGAAGCGGGAGTAGGCTACGAGCAGTACTTC
CAWMREAGVGYEQYF
>14|TRBJ2-2|few|TRBV5-1|NA
TGCGCCAGCAGCTTGGTAGCGAACACCGGGGAGCTGTTTTTT
CASSLVANTGELFF
>14|TRBJ2-3|NA|TRBV7-9|NA
TGTGCCAGCAGCTTAGCATTAGCGGCAGATACGCAGTATTTT
CASSLALAADTQYF
>13|TRBJ2-7|NA|TRBV9|NA
TGTGCCAGCAGCGTAGATGGAACGGGGGAGCAGTACTTC
CASSVDGTGEQYF
>15|TRBJ2-2|NA|TRBV5-1|NA
TGCGCCAGCAGCTTCGAGGTCCCCGGCACCGGGGAGCTGTTTTTT
CASSFEVPGTGELFF
>15|TRBJ1-6|NA|TRBV27|TRBD1
TGTGCCAGCGGGGTTGGACAGGGAGGCAATACACCCCTCCACTTT
CASGVGQGGNTPLHF
>15|TRBJ2-7|NA|TRBV7-6|NA
TGTGCCAGCAGCTTAGCCGGGAACGTCTTATACGAGCAGTACTTC
CASSLAGNVLYEQYF
>13|TRBJ1-2|many|TRBV7-9|NA
TGTGCCAGCAGCTTAGAGGGCCTTTATGGCTACACCTTC
CASSLEGLYGYTF
>14|TRBJ1-1|NA|TRBV7-8|NA
TGTGCCAGCAGCTTATCGGGCAGATCCACTGAAGCTTTCTTT
CASSLSGRSTEAFF
>15|TRBJ1-5|few|TRBV6-1|TRBD1
TGTGCCAGCAGCTCGACAGGGGGCAACAATCAGCCCCAGCATTTT
CASSSTGGNNQPQHF
>15|TRBJ2-7|many|TRBV20-1|NA
TGCAGTGCTAGAGGGGAGGCAGGGCCGATCTACGAGCAGTACTTC
CSARGEAGPIYEQYF
>13|TRBJ2-7|NA|TRBV19|NA
TGTGCCAGTAGTCATACTAGGGGTAACGAGCAGTACTTC
CASSHTRGNEQYF
>14|TRBJ1-5|few|TRBV6-1|NA
TGTGCCAGCAGAACCTCTGGATTTCATCAGCCCCAGCATTTT
CASRTSGFHQPQHF
>15|TRBJ1-2|many|TRBV7-2|NA
TGTGCCAGCAGCTTAGAGTTTCGGGATAACTATGGCTACACCTTC
CASSLEFRDNYGYTF
>13|TRBJ2-7|NA|TRBV12-3/TRBV12-4|NA
TGTGCCAGCGCTCGGGGGGACACCTACGAGCAGTACTTC
CASARGDTYEQYF
>15|TRBJ2-7|few|TRBV5-5|NA
TGTGCCAGCAGCCGACAGCTGCTGGACTCCTACGAGCAGTACTTC
CASSRQLLDSYEQYF
>11|TRBJ2-7|few|TRBV27|NA
TGTGCCATCAGTCTATCCTACGAGCAGTACTTC
CAISLSYEQYF
>12|TRBJ1-2|many|TRBV2|NA
TGTGCCAGCGAAACAGGCCCCTATGGCTACACCTTC
CASETGPYGYTF